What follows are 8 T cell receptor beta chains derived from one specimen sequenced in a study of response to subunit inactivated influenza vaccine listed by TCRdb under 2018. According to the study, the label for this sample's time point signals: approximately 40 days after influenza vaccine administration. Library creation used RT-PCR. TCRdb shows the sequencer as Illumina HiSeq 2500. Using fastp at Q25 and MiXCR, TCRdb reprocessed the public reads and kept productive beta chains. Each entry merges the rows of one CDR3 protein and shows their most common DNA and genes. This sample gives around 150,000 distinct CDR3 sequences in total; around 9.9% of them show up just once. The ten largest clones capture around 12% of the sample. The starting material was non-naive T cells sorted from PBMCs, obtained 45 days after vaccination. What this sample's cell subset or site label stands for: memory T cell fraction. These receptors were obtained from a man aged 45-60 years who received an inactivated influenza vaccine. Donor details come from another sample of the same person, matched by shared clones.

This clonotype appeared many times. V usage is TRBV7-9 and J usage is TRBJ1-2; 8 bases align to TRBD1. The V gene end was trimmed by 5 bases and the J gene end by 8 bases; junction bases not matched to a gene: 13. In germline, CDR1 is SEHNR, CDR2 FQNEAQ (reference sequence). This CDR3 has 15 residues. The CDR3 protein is CASSPRGRGSWGYTF. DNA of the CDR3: TGTGCCAGCAGCCCCAGGGGGCGCGGGTCTTGGGGCTACACCTTC.

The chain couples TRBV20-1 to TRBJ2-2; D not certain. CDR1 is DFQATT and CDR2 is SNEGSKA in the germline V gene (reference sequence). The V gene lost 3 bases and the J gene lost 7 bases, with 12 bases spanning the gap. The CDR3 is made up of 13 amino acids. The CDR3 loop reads CSASSSSNGELFF. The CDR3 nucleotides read TGCAGTGCTAGTAGTTCTTCGAACGGGGAGCTGTTTTTT.

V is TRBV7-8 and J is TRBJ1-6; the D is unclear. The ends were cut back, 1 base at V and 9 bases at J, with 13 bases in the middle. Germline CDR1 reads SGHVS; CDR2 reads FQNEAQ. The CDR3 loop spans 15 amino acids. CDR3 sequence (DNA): TGTGCCAGCAGCTTAGAGGCCGTAGGGAGTTCACCCCTCCACTTT. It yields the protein CASSLEAVGSSPLHF.

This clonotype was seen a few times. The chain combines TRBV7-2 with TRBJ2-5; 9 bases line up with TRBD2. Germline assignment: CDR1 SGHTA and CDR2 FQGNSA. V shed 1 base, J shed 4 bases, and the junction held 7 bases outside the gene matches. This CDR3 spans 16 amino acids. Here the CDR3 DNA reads TGTGCCAGCAGCTTAGAACGGATGCGGGGGGGAGAGACCCAGTACTTC. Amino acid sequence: CASSLERMRGGETQYF. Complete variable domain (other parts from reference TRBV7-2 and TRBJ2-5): GAGVSQSPSNKVTEKGKDVELRCDPISGHTALYWYRQSLGQGLEFLIYFQGNSAPDKSGLPSDRFSAERTGGSVSTLTIQRTQQEDSAVYLCASSLERMRGGETQYFGPGTRLLVL.

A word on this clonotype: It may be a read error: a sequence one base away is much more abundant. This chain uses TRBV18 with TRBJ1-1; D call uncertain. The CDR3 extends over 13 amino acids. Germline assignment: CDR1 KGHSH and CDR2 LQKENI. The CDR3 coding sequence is TGTGCCCGCTCCCCAAACGGGAACACTGAAGCTTTCTTT. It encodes CARSPNGNTEAFF.

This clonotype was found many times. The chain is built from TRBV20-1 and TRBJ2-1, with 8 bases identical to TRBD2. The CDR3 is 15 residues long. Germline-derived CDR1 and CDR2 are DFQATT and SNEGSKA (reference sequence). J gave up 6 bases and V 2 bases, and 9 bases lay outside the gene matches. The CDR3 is CSARSPSGGPNEQFF. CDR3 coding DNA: TGCAGTGCTAGAAGTCCCAGCGGGGGTCCCAATGAGCAGTTCTTC.

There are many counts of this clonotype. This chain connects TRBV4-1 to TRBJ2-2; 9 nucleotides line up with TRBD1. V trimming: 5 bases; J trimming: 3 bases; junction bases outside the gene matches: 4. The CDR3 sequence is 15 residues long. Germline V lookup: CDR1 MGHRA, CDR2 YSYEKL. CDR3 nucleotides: TGCGCCAGCAGCGAACAGGGGGCGCACACCGGGGAGCTGTTTTTT. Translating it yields CASSEQGAHTGELFF.

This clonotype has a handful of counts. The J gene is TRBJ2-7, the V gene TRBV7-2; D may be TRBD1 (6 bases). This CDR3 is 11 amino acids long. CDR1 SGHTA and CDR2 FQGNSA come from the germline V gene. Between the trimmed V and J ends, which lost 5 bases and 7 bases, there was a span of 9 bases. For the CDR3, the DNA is TGTGCCAGCAGCATAGGGGGAGAGCAGTACTTC. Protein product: CASSIGGEQYF. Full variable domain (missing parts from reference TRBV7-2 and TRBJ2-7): GAGVSQSPSNKVTEKGKDVELRCDPISGHTALYWYRQSLGQGLEFLIYFQGNSAPDKSGLPSDRFSAERTGGSVSTLTIQRTQQEDSAVYLCASSIGGEQYFGPGTRLTVT.